The rows below give T cell receptor beta chains drawn from one sample of a study of control samples from healthy donors and cancer patients. Some clones are missing from TCRdb's copy, which holds only in-frame ones; the method was immunoSEQ multiplex PCR. The sample includes some 120,000 clones, around 87% of them seen just once. Sequenced input: blood. The receptor set was obtained from a man in his fifties or sixties in good health. Both conserved end residues are part of each CDR3. D genes are given only for firm matches. Some rows have no size entry. The others give once, few or many, or a class for an expanded clone.

clone_size j_call d_call v_call cdr3_nt cdr3_aa
few TRBJ2-1 NA TRBV9 TGTGCCAGCAGCACAACCTACAATGAGCAGTTCTTC CASSTTYNEQFF
few TRBJ1-1 NA TRBV19 TGTGCCAGTAGGGGGATACGGACAACGAACACTGAAGCTTTCTTT CASRGIRTTNTEAFF
NA TRBJ1-2 NA TRBV6-5 TGTGCCGGCTATCAGACAGGAGATTTAAACTATGGCTACACCTTC CAGYQTGDLNYGYTF
NA TRBJ1-4 NA TRBV7-2 TGTGCCAGCAGCTTAGGGGGGGCACGGGTTAATGAAAAACTGTTTTTT CASSLGGARVNEKLFF
NA TRBJ1-2 TRBD1 TRBV19 TGTGCCAGTGGCGTTCAGGGGGCGGGCGGCTACACCTTC CASGVQGAGGYTF
NA TRBJ1-4 TRBD1 TRBV28 TGTGCCAGCTCAGGGGGAGTTGAAAAACTGTTTTTT CASSGGVEKLFF
NA TRBJ2-3 TRBD2 TRBV18 TGTGCCAGCTTTGGACTAGCGGAAGATACGCAGTATTTT CASFGLAEDTQYF
NA TRBJ1-4 NA TRBV6-5 TGTGCCAGCACGACTGGACAGAGCCGTAATGAAAAACTGTTTTTT CASTTGQSRNEKLFF
NA TRBJ1-3 NA TRBV6-5 TGTGCCAGCAGCTACGAGGGGTTGTCTGGAAACACCATATATTTT CASSYEGLSGNTIYF
few TRBJ1-2 NA TRBV14 TGTGCCAGCAGCCAAGGACAGGTTAACTATGGCTACACCTTC CASSQGQVNYGYTF
NA TRBJ1-5 NA TRBV27 TGTGCCAGCAGAGAGGCCAATAGCAATCAGCCCCAGCATTTT CASREANSNQPQHF
NA TRBJ2-3 NA TRBV5-4 TGTGCCAGCAGCTTGGTACGGGACGGCACAGATACGCAGTATTTT CASSLVRDGTDTQYF
NA TRBJ2-7 NA TRBV2 TGTGCCAGCAGTGAACAGCAGGCCGACCCCTACGAGCAGTACTTC CASSEQQADPYEQYF
NA TRBJ2-5 NA TRBV3-1/TRBV3-2 TGTGCCAGCAGAAAGGCGGCACAAGAGACCCAGTACTTC CASRKAAQETQYF
NA TRBJ1-4 NA TRBV6-1 TGTGCCAGCAGTGAACCGACAGTTCTTAATGAAAAACTGTTTTTT CASSEPTVLNEKLFF
NA TRBJ2-3 NA TRBV12-3/TRBV12-4 TGTGCCAGCAGAATTCGCACAGATACGCAGTATTTT CASRIRTDTQYF
NA TRBJ1-5 NA TRBV6-2/TRBV6-3 TGTGCCAGCACCCCAAGCGAGCATCAGCCCCAGCATTTT CASTPSEHQPQHF
few TRBJ2-7 NA TRBV6-6 TGTGCCAGCAGTCCAGGGCGAACCTACGAGCAGTACTTC CASSPGRTYEQYF
NA TRBJ2-7 TRBD1 TRBV28 TGTGCCAGCAGTCTACGACAGGGAACCTACGAGCAGTACTTC CASSLRQGTYEQYF
few TRBJ1-1 TRBD1 TRBV19 TGTGCCAGCAAGGACAGGCACACTGAAGCTTTCTTT CASKDRHTEAFF
few TRBJ1-4 NA TRBV28 TGTGCCAGCAGTTTTCTTAATGAAAAACTGTTTTTT CASSFLNEKLFF
NA TRBJ1-2 TRBD1 TRBV18 TGTGCCAGCTCACCACTGGGACAGGGATATGGCTACACCTTC CASSPLGQGYGYTF
NA TRBJ2-7 TRBD2 TRBV5-1 TGCGCCAGCAGCGCTAGCGGGGGGTCCTACGAGCAGTACTTC CASSASGGSYEQYF
NA TRBJ2-3 NA TRBV28 TGTGCCAGCATCTGGGCCAGGGGAACAGATACGCAGTATTTT CASIWARGTDTQYF
once TRBJ2-1 TRBD2 TRBV2 TGTGCCAGCAGTGTCGCTACAGGGCGGGTAGCGGGGGGGAGTAATGAGCAGTTCTTC CASSVATGRVAGGSNEQFF
NA TRBJ1-2 NA TRBV3-1/TRBV3-2 TGTGCCAGCAGCCAAGCCTCTGGTCGCTCAAACTATGGCTACACCTTC CASSQASGRSNYGYTF
once TRBJ2-2 TRBD1 TRBV2 TGTGCCAGCAGTGCACAGGGGGCCCTCGGGGAGCTGTTTTTT CASSAQGALGELFF
NA TRBJ1-3 TRBD1 TRBV2 TGTGCCAGCACTGTCAGCCCGGGACAGTCTGGAAACACCATATATTTT CASTVSPGQSGNTIYF
NA TRBJ1-1 NA TRBV5-1 TGCGCCAGCAGCTTGACACAGGAGAGGAACACTGAAGCTTTCTTT CASSLTQERNTEAFF
NA TRBJ2-3 NA TRBV5-1 TGCGCCAGCAGCTCGAAGAGCAGCACAGATACGCAGTATTTT CASSSKSSTDTQYF
NA TRBJ2-5 NA TRBV5-6 TGTGCCAGCAGCTCCGGTCCTGGGGGAGAGACCCAGTACTTC CASSSGPGGETQYF
NA TRBJ1-2 NA TRBV5-5 TGTGCCAGCAGCACGGGGTGGGACTATGGCTACACCTTC CASSTGWDYGYTF
NA TRBJ1-2 NA TRBV20-1 TGCAGTGCTAGGGATTTTAGTGGCTACACCTTC CSARDFSGYTF
NA TRBJ2-7 TRBD1 TRBV5-1 TGCGCCAGCAGCGTCTTTGGGACAGGGTTTCACGAGCAGTACTTC CASSVFGTGFHEQYF
NA TRBJ2-2 NA TRBV7-2 TGTGCCAGCAGCTTAGAGGCACTAGGGAACACCGGGGAGCTGTTTTTT CASSLEALGNTGELFF
NA TRBJ1-6 NA TRBV7-8 TGTGCCAGCAGCTTTTCAAGTCGCAGGGCAGGGCTTACTAATTCACCCCTCCACTTT CASSFSSRRAGLTNSPLHF
NA TRBJ1-1 NA TRBV23-1 TGCGCCAGCAGTCCGCTCGCCGGGGTAGACACTGAAGCTTTCTTT CASSPLAGVDTEAFF
NA TRBJ1-3 NA TRBV7-2 TGTGCCAGCAGCTGGGACACCTCTGGAAACACCATATATTTT CASSWDTSGNTIYF
NA TRBJ2-4 TRBD1 TRBV18 TGTGCCAGCTCACCTGGGACAGGGTATGAAAACATTCAGTACTTC CASSPGTGYENIQYF
few TRBJ1-2 NA TRBV5-1 TGCGCCAGCAGCAACCTGCTGGGGGAGGGCAGCTATGGCTACACCTTC CASSNLLGEGSYGYTF
NA TRBJ1-1 TRBD1 TRBV19 TGTGCCAGTAGTGGGACAGGGGGCACTGAAGCTTTCTTT CASSGTGGTEAFF
NA TRBJ1-1 TRBD1 TRBV18 TGTGCCAGCTCACCGGACAGGTCAGGAGCTGCTTTCTTT CASSPDRSGAAFF
NA TRBJ1-4 NA TRBV7-2 TGTGCCAGCAGCGTCAGGGCAACTAATGAAAAACTGTTTTTT CASSVRATNEKLFF
NA TRBJ1-5 NA TRBV19 TGTGCCAGTCTGGGATCGGGGACAAGCAATCAGCCCCAGCATTTT CASLGSGTSNQPQHF
NA TRBJ1-1 NA TRBV7-2 TGTGCCAGCAGCCCGACGACAGCTCAAACATTGAACACTGAAGCTTTCTTT CASSPTTAQTLNTEAFF
NA TRBJ2-3 NA TRBV21-1 TGTGCCAGCAGCAAGCCGACGGTGGGGGTGAGTACGCAGTATTTT CASSKPTVGVSTQYF
NA TRBJ2-7 NA TRBV10-2 TGCGCCAGCAGTGAGTCCGGTCGTCTCTACGAGCAGTACTTC CASSESGRLYEQYF
NA TRBJ2-5 TRBD1 TRBV3-1/TRBV3-2 TGTGCCAGCAGCCCCGGACAGGGGGGTGTCGAGACCCAGTACTTC CASSPGQGGVETQYF
few TRBJ1-1 NA TRBV28 TGTGCCAGCAGTTTACAGAACACTGAAGCTTTCTTT CASSLQNTEAFF
NA TRBJ1-6 NA TRBV6-4 TGTGCCGGGTCCGACCCGGGACTGATTAATTCACCCCTCCACTTT CAGSDPGLINSPLHF
NA TRBJ2-3 NA TRBV30 TGTGCCTGGAGTGTGGGGTGGGCTGGCACAGATACGCAGTATTTT CAWSVGWAGTDTQYF
NA TRBJ2-6 NA TRBV2 TGTGCCAGCAGTCCTCAGGGTTACTCTGGGGCCAACGTCCTGACTTTC CASSPQGYSGANVLTF
NA TRBJ2-6 NA TRBV21-1 TGTGCCAGCAGCAAAGCGCTTTCCAGCGGGGACTTCTCTGGGGCCAACGTCCTGACTTTC CASSKALSSGDFSGANVLTF
NA TRBJ2-7 TRBD1 TRBV12-5 TGTGCTAGTGCCGCTTGGACAGGGAGTTTCTACGAGCAGTACTTC CASAAWTGSFYEQYF
few TRBJ2-1 NA TRBV14 TGTGCCAGCAGCCCCCTTGGGAGTGGGAATGAGCAGTTCTTC CASSPLGSGNEQFF
NA TRBJ1-2 NA TRBV5-1 TGCGCCAGCAGCCTAGAGACCGGGACGGGATATGGCTACACCTTC CASSLETGTGYGYTF
few TRBJ2-4 TRBD1 TRBV24-1 TGTGCCACCAGTGAGTCAGGGGGCGCGGGCAAAAACATTCAGTACTTC CATSESGGAGKNIQYF
once TRBJ2-1 TRBD2 TRBV6-5 TGTGCCAGCAGTCCGGGGGGGCCCTACAATGAGCAGTTCTTC CASSPGGPYNEQFF
NA TRBJ2-5 TRBD2 TRBV30 TGTGCCTGGAGGTTAGCGGGGGGTCGGGCCCAGTACTTC CAWRLAGGRAQYF
NA TRBJ1-1 NA TRBV27 TGTGCCAGCAGTTTTCAGGGTACCACTGAAGCTTTCTTT CASSFQGTTEAFF